This T cell receptor (beta chain) originates from a study of T cell responses to AZD1222 COVID-19 vaccine. In its sample, this clone was seen once. Its cognate antigen is unknown. Here immunoSEQ multiplex PCR was the method, and the copy in TCRdb shows in-frame clones only, minus some. The table includes around 140,000 clones, roughly nine tenths detected once. Findings and caveats of the study: Nearly half of spike-specific TCRs reportedly go after variant regions that carry no mutations. Across the whole spike, CD4 TCRs peaked at regions 160-218 and 743-854.

The CDR3 is made up of 15 amino acids. V lost 5 bases to trimming and J lost 8 bases; unmatched junction nucleotides: 9. CDR1 is SGHNT, CDR2 YYREEE, per germline (reference sequence). Pooled samples include second doses given at about 4 or 12 weeks. The source is an adult who received the AZD1222 COVID-19 vaccine. The source material was peripheral blood, sampled 28 days after the second AZD1222 dose. This sequence joins TRBV5-4 and TRBJ2-3; 12 bases fit TRBD2. The CDR3 spells CASSPTSGRRGTQYF. The CDR3 region has the DNA TGTGCCAGCAGTCCGACTAGCGGGAGACGGGGTACGCAGTATTTT.